This TCR beta chain emerged from a study of T cell responses to AZD1222 COVID-19 vaccine. Profiled with immunoSEQ multiplex PCR; TCRdb holds only in-frame clones, not every one. This table has approximately 140,000 clones, 80% to 95% appearing once. Germline CDR1 is SNHLY and CDR2 is FYNNEI. The CDR3 runs to 16 residues. With V trimmed by 6 bases and J by 0 bases, 9 bases remained unmatched. The specimen comprised peripheral blood, sampled on day 0 of MenACWY control vaccination. This TCR was sampled from an adult in good health. V is TRBV2 and J is TRBJ1-2, with 8 positions matching TRBD1. DNA of the CDR3: TGTGCCAGCAGCCGGGACAGGATAATAGCTAACTATGGCTACACCTTC. It codes for CASSRDRIIANYGYTF.